The source of this T cell receptor (beta chain) is a study of shared clonotypes between healthy human individuals. Whole-study context: Donor composition was a couple of women and three men, aged 18 to 49.

For each subset, genomic DNA was distributed in equal portions over several immunoSEQ plates. The data were produced by immunoSEQ multiplex PCR, yet TCRdb's version contains in-frame clones alone and is incomplete. The sample holds 2 million to 3 million clones, about 92% seen once. On this clone: Its specificity is not known.

Germline CDR1 is SGHRS and CDR2 is YFSETQ. This CDR3 is 16 amino acids long. V gave up 2 bases and J gave up 3 bases, with 17 bases separating them. Overall study findings and caveats: Only blood was sampled, and tissue TCR repertoires likely differ from blood ones.

This TCR was sampled from a man between 18 and 29 years old in good health. The rearrangement uses TRBV5-1 and TRBJ2-5; D call uncertain. Input material: naive CD4+ T cells sorted from blood. Subset here: CD45RA+ positively selected. The CDR3 DNA reads as TGCGCCAGCAGCTTTGGGTCCAAACTCCTAAAAGAGACCCAGTACTTC. Translation gives CASSFGSKLLKETQYF. Looking up the rest from reference TRBV5-1 and TRBJ2-5 gives the full variable domain: KAGVTQTPRYLIKTRGQQVTLSCSPISGHRSVSWYQQTPGQGLQFLFEYFSETQRNKGNFPGRFSGRQFSNSRSEMNVSTLELGDSALYLCASSFGSKLLKETQYFGPGTRLLVL.